The following is a T cell receptor (beta chain) sequence with its context. The sample belongs to a study of blood T cell repertoires in COVID-19. Libraries were prepared by immunoSEQ multiplex PCR; TCRdb keeps only in-frame clonotypes and omits some of them. The table records under 200,000 clones, roughly 86% of them present only once. This receptor was obtained from a man aged 35-49 years with acute COVID-19. Material: PBMCs or T cells enriched from blood (not recorded which).

The CDR3 protein is CAWKKGGSTDTQYF. The CDR3 DNA follows: TGTGCCTGGAAAAAGGGAGGGAGCACAGATACGCAGTATTTT. The chain carries TRBV30 and TRBJ2-3; 7 bases match TRBD2. The V gene's germline CDR1 is GTSNPN and CDR2 SVGIG (reference sequence). This CDR3 is 14 amino acids long. With 4 bases clipped from V and 0 bases from J, the junction kept 4 bases outside the gene matches.